This TCR beta chain was sequenced in a study of blood T cell repertoires in COVID-19. The CDR3 is 16 residues long. Germline V lookup: CDR1 LGHNA, CDR2 YSLEER. V shed 1 base and J shed 2 bases, with 14 bases lying between them. Using immunoSEQ multiplex PCR, the repertoire was profiled, and TCRdb retains in-frame clones only, with some absent. This table has some 120,000 clones, about three quarters appearing once. The clonotype originates from a woman aged 70 to 79 with acute or convalescent COVID-19. The sequenced material came from peripheral blood. The chain links TRBV4-3 to TRBJ2-5; D uncertain. Here the CDR3 DNA reads TGCGCCAGCAGCCAAGCGTTGAAGCGTCGTCAAGAGACCCAGTACTTC. Protein: CASSQALKRRQETQYF.